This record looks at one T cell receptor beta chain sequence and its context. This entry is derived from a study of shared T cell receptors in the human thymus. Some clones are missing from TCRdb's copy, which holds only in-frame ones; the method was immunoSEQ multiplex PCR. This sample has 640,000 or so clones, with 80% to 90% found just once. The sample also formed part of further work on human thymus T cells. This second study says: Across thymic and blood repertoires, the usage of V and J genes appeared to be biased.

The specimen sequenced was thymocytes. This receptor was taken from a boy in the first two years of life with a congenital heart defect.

CDR3 nucleotides: TGTGCCAGCAGCTTAACTTTCTCCGGCGGGGAGACCCAGTACTTC. This translates into CASSLTFSGGETQYF. The chain combines TRBV7-2 with TRBJ2-5, with a weak D call TRBD2 (5 bases). The germline CDR1 and CDR2 sequences are SGHTA and FQGNSA. Trimming shortened V by 2 bases and J by 5 bases, and 15 bases separated the two germline ends. This CDR3 has 15 amino acids.